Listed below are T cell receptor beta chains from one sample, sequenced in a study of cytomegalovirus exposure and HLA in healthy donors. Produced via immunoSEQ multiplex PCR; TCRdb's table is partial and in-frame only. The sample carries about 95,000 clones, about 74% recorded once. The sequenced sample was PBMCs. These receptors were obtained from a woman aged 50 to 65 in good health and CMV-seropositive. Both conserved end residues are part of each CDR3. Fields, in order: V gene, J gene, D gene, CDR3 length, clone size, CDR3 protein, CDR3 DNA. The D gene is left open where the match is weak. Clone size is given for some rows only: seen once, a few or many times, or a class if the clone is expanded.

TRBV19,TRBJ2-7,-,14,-,CASSEWSSTYEQYF,TGTGCCAGTAGTGAATGGAGCTCAACCTACGAGCAGTACTTC
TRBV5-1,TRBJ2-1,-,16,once,CASSLGSTGIYNEQFF,TGCGCCAGCAGCTTGGGTAGCACCGGGATATACAATGAGCAGTTCTTC
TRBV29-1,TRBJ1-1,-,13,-,CSVEGRRSTEAFF,TGCAGCGTTGAAGGTCGGAGGAGTACTGAAGCTTTCTTT
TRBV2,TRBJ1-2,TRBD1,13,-,CASILTGTYGYTF,TGTGCCAGCATTTTGACAGGGACCTATGGCTACACCTTC
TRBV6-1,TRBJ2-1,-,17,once,CASSAGLALRSGNEQFF,TGTGCCAGCAGTGCCGGGCTAGCGCTCCGATCGGGGAATGAGCAGTTCTTC
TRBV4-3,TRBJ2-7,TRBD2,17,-,CASSLGHAAGGPGEQYF,TGCGCCAGCAGCCTAGGACATGCGGCGGGAGGGCCGGGCGAGCAGTACTTC
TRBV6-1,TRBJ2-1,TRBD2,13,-,CASSTSLVDEQFF,TGTGCCAGCTCGACTAGCCTCGTGGATGAGCAGTTCTTC
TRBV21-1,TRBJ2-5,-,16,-,CASSKVGGIGQETQYF,TGTGCCAGCAGCAAAGTTGGGGGGATCGGGCAAGAGACCCAGTACTTC
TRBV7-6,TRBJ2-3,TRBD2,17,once,CASSLGGAAGNTDTQYF,TGTGCCAGCAGCTTGGGAGGTGCAGCGGGAAACACAGATACGCAGTATTTT
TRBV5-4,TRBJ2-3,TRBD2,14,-,CASHLGLARGEQYF,TGTGCCAGCCACCTTGGACTAGCGAGGGGGGAGCAGTATTTT
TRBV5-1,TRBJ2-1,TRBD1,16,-,CASSFSGTGIYNEQFF,TGCGCCAGCAGCTTTTCCGGGACAGGGATCTACAATGAGCAGTTCTTC
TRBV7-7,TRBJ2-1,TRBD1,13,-,CASSTGQNNEQFF,TGTGCCAGCAGCACGGGACAGAACAATGAGCAGTTCTTC
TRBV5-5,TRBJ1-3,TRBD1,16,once,CASSLRGQPSGNTIYF,TGTGCCAGCAGCTTGAGGGGACAGCCCTCTGGAAACACCATATATTTT
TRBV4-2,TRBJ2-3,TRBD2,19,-,CASSQEALGVAGGTDTQYF,TGTGCCAGCAGCCAAGAGGCTCTGGGGGTAGCGGGAGGCACAGATACGCAGTATTTT
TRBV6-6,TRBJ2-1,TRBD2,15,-,CASSYTSGANNEQFF,TGTGCCAGCAGTTACACTAGCGGGGCTAACAATGAGCAGTTCTTC
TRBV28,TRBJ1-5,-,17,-,CASSSAMGRNGGQPQHF,TGTGCCAGCAGTTCCGCAATGGGTAGGAACGGGGGTCAGCCCCAGCATTTT
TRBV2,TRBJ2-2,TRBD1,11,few,CAIDRAGELFF,TGTGCCATCGACAGGGCCGGGGAGCTGTTTTTT
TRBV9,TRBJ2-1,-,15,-,CASSPDLRVYNEQFF,TGTGCCAGCAGCCCCGACCTCAGGGTCTACAATGAGCAGTTCTTC
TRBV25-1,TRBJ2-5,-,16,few,CASTITWGGGQETQYF,TGTGCCAGCACCATCACATGGGGGGGCGGACAAGAGACCCAGTACTTC
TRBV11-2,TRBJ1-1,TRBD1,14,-,CTSSRPGTGSEAFF,TGTACCAGCAGCCGTCCCGGGACAGGGTCAGAGGCTTTCTTT
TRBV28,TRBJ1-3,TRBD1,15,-,CASSLNRGRGNTIYF,TGTGCCAGCAGTTTAAACAGGGGGCGAGGAAACACCATATATTTT
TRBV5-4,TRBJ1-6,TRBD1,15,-,CASSLDRGEYSPLHF,TGTGCCAGCAGCTTGGACAGGGGAGAGTATTCACCCCTCCACTTT
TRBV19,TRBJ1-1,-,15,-,CASSTEGGRGTEAFF,TGTGCCAGTAGTACGGAGGGGGGGAGGGGAACTGAAGCTTTCTTT
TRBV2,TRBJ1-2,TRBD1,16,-,CASTQDGGQLNYGYTF,TGTGCCAGCACACAGGACGGGGGACAGCTCAACTATGGCTACACCTTC
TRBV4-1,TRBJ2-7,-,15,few,CASSQEVAGFYEQYF,TGCGCCAGCAGCCAAGAGGTGGCGGGGTTCTACGAGCAGTACTTC
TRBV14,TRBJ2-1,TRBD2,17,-,CASSQETGDLAGDEQFF,TGTGCCAGCAGCCAAGAAACCGGTGATCTAGCGGGAGATGAGCAGTTCTTC
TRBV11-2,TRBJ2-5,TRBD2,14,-,CASSPGTIALAQYF,TGTGCCAGCAGTCCCGGGACTATCGCCTTGGCCCAGTACTTC
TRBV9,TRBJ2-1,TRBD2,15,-,CASSPGRGSYNEQFF,TGTGCCAGCAGCCCCGGGAGGGGGTCCTACAATGAGCAGTTCTTC
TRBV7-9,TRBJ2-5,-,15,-,CASSPSGTTGETQYF,TGTGCCAGCAGCCCAAGCGGGACTACAGGGGAGACCCAGTACTTC
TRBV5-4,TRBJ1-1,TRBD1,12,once,CASSPGQGSAFF,TGTGCCAGCAGCCCCGGACAGGGTTCAGCTTTCTTT
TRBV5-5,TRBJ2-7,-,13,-,CASSFYSSYEQYF,TGTGCCAGCAGCTTCTATAGCTCCTACGAGCAGTACTTC
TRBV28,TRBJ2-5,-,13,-,CASSFGQKETQYF,TGTGCCAGCAGTTTCGGACAGAAAGAGACCCAGTACTTC
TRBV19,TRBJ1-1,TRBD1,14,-,CASGQGPANTEAFF,TGTGCCAGTGGACAGGGGCCTGCGAACACTGAAGCTTTCTTT
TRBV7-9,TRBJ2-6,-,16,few,CASTGSHSSGANVLTF,TGTGCCAGCACGGGTTCTCATAGCTCTGGGGCCAACGTCCTGACTTTC
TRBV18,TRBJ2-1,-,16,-,CASSPRGERPGVGQFF,TGTGCCAGCTCCCCCAGGGGGGAGCGGCCAGGTGTTGGGCAGTTCTTC
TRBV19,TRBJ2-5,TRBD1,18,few,CASSTPWTGTELQETQYF,TGTGCCAGTAGTACCCCGTGGACCGGGACAGAGCTACAAGAGACCCAGTACTTC
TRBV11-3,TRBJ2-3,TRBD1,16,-,CASSLDGQGSTDTQYF,TGTGCCAGCAGCTTAGACGGACAGGGGAGCACAGATACGCAGTATTTT
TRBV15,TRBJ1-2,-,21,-,CATSRDGGRLRSLLTDYGYTF,TGTGCCACCAGCAGAGATGGGGGGAGACTTCGGTCCCTCCTTACGGACTATGGCTACACCTTC
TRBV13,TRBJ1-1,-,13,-,CASSLGGFTEAFF,TGTGCCAGCAGCCTTGGGGGCTTTACTGAAGCTTTCTTT
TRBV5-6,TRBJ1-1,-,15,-,CASSLGGRGNTEAFF,TGTGCCAGCAGCTTGGGGGGCAGGGGGAACACTGAAGCTTTCTTT
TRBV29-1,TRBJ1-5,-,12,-,CSVSGQGQPQHF,TGCAGCGTTTCGGGTCAGGGGCAGCCCCAGCATTTT
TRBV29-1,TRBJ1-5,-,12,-,CSVQGSGQPQHF,TGCAGCGTTCAGGGGTCGGGACAGCCCCAGCATTTT
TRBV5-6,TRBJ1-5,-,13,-,CASSVYRVQPQHF,TGTGCCAGCAGCGTATACAGGGTTCAGCCCCAGCATTTT
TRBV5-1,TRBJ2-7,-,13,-,CASILAEGYEQYF,-
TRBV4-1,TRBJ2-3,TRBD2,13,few,CASSPPSGRRKYF,TGCGCCAGCAGCCCCCCAAGCGGGAGGCGTAAGTATTTT
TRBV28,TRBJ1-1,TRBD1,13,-,CAVLGQVDTEAFF,TGTGCCGTCTTGGGACAGGTCGACACTGAAGCTTTCTTT